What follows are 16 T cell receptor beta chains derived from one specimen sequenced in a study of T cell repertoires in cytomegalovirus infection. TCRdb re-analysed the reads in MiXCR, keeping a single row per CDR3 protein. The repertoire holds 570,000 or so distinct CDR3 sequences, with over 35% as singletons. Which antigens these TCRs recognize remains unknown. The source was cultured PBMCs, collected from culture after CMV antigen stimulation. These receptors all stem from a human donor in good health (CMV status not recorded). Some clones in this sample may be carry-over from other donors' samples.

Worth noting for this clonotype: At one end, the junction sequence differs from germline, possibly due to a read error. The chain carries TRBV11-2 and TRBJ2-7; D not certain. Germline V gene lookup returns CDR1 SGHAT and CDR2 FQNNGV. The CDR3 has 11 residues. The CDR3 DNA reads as TGTGCCAGCAGCCAGGTGGGTCGACCCAACTTC. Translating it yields CASSQVGRPNF.

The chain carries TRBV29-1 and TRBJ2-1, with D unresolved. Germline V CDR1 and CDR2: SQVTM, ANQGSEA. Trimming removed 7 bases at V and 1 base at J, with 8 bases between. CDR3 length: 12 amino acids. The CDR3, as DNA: TGCAGCGCCCGCCGGTCCTACAATGAGCAGTTCTTC. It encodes CSARRSYNEQFF.

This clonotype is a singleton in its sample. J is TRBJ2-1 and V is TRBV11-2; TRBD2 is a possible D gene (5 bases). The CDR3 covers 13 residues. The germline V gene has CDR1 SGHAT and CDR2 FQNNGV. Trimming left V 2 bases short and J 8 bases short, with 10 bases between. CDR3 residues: CASSLSSSHEQFF. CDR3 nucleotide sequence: TGTGCCAGCAGCTTATCTAGCAGCCATGAGCAGTTCTTC.

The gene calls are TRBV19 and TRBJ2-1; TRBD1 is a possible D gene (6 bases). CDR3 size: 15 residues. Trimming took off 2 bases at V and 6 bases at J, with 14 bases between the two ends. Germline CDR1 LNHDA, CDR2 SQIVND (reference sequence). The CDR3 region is CASSILRGRANEQFF. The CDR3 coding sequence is TGTGCCAGTAGTATACTCAGGGGTCGGGCCAATGAGCAGTTCTTC. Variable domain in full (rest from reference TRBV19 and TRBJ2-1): DGGITQSPKYLFRKEGQNVTLSCEQNLNHDAMYWYRQDPGQGLRLIYYSQIVNDFQKGDIAEGYSVSREKKESFPLTVTSAQKNPTAFYLCASSILRGRANEQFFGPGTRLTVL.

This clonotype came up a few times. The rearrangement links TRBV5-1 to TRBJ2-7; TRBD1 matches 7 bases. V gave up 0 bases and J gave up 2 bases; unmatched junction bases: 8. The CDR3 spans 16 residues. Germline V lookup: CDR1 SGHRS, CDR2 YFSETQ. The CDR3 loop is CASSLEVTGPTYEQYF. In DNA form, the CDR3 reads TGCGCCAGCAGCTTGGAGGTGACAGGGCCCACCTACGAGCAGTACTTC. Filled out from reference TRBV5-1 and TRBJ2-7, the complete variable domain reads KAGVTQTPRYLIKTRGQQVTLSCSPISGHRSVSWYQQTPGQGLQFLFEYFSETQRNKGNFPGRFSGRQFSNSRSEMNVSTLELGDSALYLCASSLEVTGPTYEQYFGPGTRLTVT.

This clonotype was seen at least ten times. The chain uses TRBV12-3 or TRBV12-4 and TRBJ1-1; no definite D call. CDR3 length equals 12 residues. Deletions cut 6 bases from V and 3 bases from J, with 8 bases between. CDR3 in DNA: TGTGCCAGCAGAAGGGCCGACACTGAAGCTTTCTTT. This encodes CASRRADTEAFF.

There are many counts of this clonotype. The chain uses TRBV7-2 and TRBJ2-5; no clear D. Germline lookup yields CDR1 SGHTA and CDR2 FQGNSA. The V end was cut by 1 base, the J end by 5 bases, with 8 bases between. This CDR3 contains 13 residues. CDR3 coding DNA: TGTGCCAGCAGCTTAGGGGCTCTGGAGACCCAGTACTTC. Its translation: CASSLGALETQYF.

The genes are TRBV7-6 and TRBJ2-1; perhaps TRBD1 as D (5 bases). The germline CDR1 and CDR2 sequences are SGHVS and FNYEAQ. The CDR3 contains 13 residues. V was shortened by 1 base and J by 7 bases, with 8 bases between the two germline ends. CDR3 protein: CASSLVGVNEQFF. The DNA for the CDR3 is TGTGCCAGCAGCTTAGTAGGGGTGAATGAGCAGTTCTTC.

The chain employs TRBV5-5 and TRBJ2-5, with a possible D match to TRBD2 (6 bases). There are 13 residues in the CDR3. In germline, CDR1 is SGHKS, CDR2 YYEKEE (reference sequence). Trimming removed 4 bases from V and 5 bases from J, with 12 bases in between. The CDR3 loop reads CASSQKRAETQYF. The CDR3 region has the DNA TGTGCCAGCAGCCAAAAGCGGGCCGAGACCCAGTACTTC.

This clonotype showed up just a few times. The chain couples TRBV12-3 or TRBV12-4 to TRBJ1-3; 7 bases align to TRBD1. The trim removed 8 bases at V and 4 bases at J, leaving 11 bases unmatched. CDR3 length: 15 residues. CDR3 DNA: TGTGCCAGCTCCCCCCCGACAGGGCCGGGAAACACCATATATTTT. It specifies CASSPPTGPGNTIYF.

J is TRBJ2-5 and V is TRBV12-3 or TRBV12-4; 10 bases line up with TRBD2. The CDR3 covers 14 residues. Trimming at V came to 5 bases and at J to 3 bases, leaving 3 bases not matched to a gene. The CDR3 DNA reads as TGTGCCAGCAGTGCCCTAGCGGGAGAAGAGACCCAGTACTTC. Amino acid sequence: CASSALAGEETQYF.

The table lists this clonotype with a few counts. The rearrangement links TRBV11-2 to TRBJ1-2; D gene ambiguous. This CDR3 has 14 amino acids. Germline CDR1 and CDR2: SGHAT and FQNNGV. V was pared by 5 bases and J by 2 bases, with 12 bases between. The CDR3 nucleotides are TGTGCCAGCAGCCTATATGGACCGAACTATGGCTACACCTTC. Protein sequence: CASSLYGPNYGYTF. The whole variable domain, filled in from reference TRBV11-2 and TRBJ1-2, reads EAGVAQSPRYKIIEKRQSVAFWCNPISGHATLYWYQQILGQGPKLLIQFQNNGVVDDSQLPKDRFSAERLKGVDSTLKIQPAKLEDSAVYLCASSLYGPNYGYTFGSGTRLTVV.

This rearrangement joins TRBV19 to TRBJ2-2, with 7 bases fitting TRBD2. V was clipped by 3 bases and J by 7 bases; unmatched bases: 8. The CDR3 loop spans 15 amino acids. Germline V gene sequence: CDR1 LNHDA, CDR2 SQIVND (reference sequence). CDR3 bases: TGTGCCAGTAGTATCCAGCGGGGTGCGTTCGGGGAGCTGTTTTTT. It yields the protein CASSIQRGAFGELFF.

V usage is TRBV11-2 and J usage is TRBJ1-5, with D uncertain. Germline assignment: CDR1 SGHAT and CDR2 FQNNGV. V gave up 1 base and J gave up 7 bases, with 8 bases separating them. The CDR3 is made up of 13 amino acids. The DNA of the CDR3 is TGTGCCAGCAGCTTAGCGGTTCTCCAGCCCCAGCATTTT. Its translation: CASSLAVLQPQHF. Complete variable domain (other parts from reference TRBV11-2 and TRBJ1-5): EAGVAQSPRYKIIEKRQSVAFWCNPISGHATLYWYQQILGQGPKLLIQFQNNGVVDDSQLPKDRFSAERLKGVDSTLKIQPAKLEDSAVYLCASSLAVLQPQHFGDGTRLSIL.

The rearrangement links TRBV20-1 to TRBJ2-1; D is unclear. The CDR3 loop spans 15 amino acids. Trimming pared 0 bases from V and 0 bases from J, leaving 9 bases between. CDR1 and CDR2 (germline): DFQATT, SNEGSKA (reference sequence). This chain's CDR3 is CSAREIQSSYNEQFF. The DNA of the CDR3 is TGCAGTGCTAGAGAGATACAGAGCTCCTACAATGAGCAGTTCTTC.

The CDR3 here is CASSFIDRVYEQYF. CDR3 coding DNA: TGTGCCAGCAGTTTTATAGACAGGGTCTACGAGCAGTACTTC. The chain links TRBV12-3 or TRBV12-4 to TRBJ2-7; 7 bases line up with TRBD1. Trimming removed 3 bases from V and 3 bases from J; junction bases left unmatched: 5. The CDR3 is 14 residues long.